The clone carrying this T cell receptor (beta chain) was counted once. Deletions cut 1 base from V and 6 bases from J, with 16 bases between. The CDR3 is 15 amino acids. Per germline, CDR1 SGHTA and CDR2 FQGNSA. This sample stems from a study of blood T cell repertoires in COVID-19. Background on the study: The United States, Italy and Spain were the sources of the acute and convalescent COVID-19 samples. Sources were T cells, B-cell-depleted T cells, or PBMCs; the material itself was cDNA or gDNA.

This table comes from immunoSEQ multiplex PCR, and its TCRdb copy is limited to in-frame clones, with some not included. This table has about 150,000 clones, roughly nine tenths appearing once. The receptor was isolated from a woman in her 70s with acute or convalescent COVID-19. Sequencing was carried out using peripheral blood. V usage is TRBV7-2 and J usage is TRBJ2-7; D not certain. The CDR3 is CASSLGSRSLGEQYF. CDR3 in DNA: TGTGCCAGCAGCTTAGGGAGCAGATCCCTGGGCGAGCAGTACTTC.